These 19 T cell receptor beta chains were all obtained from the same sample, sequenced in a study of cytomegalovirus exposure and HLA in healthy donors (dated 2017 in TCRdb). Libraries were made using the immunoSEQ multiplex PCR assay. For the multiplex PCR, a mixture combining 60 forward primers for TCR Vbeta segments and 13 reverse primers for TCR Jbeta segments was used. TCRdb retrieved this table from immuneACCESS and kept in-frame rearrangements only. Not all clones are present; in checked studies, unresolved V genes account for under half, and no reason is known for the remainder. This sample's table has entries for roughly 120,000 clones. Clones ranked in the top ten supply more than 1% of the sample. Sequenced: PBMCs. The receptor source for this set is a man aged 18 to 29 in good health and CMV-seronegative.

The chain recombines TRBV6-5 with TRBJ2-1, with D possibly matching TRBD1 (6 bases). There are 12 residues in the CDR3. Germline V gives CDR1 MNHEY, CDR2 SVGAGI. Trimming removed 6 bases from V and 7 bases from J, with 10 bases in between. The CDR3 loop reads CASSHRVNEQFF. In DNA, the CDR3 is TGTGCCAGCAGCCACAGGGTGAATGAGCAGTTCTTC.

The rearrangement links TRBV5-1 to TRBJ2-3, with D hard to call. The V gene's germline CDR1 is SGHRS and CDR2 YFSETQ. The CDR3 has 15 amino acids. The ends were cut back, 4 bases at V and 1 base at J, with 13 bases in the middle. The CDR3 protein is CASSRLGVGTDTQYF. DNA of the CDR3: TGCGCCAGCAGCCGATTGGGCGTGGGCACAGATACGCAGTATTTT.

J is TRBJ2-4 and V is TRBV4-1; 8 nucleotides line up with TRBD1. The V gene end was trimmed by 1 base and the J gene end by 3 bases; junction bases not matched to a gene: 8. The length of the CDR3 is 17 residues. Germline lookup yields CDR1 MGHRA and CDR2 YSYEKL. The DNA for the CDR3 is TGCGCCAGCAGCCAAGTCACTCAGGGGGCGGGCAAAAACATTCAGTACTTC. Translation: CASSQVTQGAGKNIQYF.

The chain carries TRBV5-6 and TRBJ1-3, with D possibly TRBD1 on 5 matching bases. Germline values: CDR1 SGHDT, CDR2 YYEEEE. This CDR3 has 15 amino acids. V was cut by 4 bases and J by 0 bases, with 11 bases left in between. CDR3 nucleotides: TGTGCCAGCAGCCAGGGTACATACTCTGGAAACACCATATATTTT. This translates into CASSQGTYSGNTIYF.

The rearrangement uses TRBV5-1 and TRBJ2-6; TRBD2 matches at 8 bases. The CDR3 sequence is 17 residues long. V shed 4 bases, J shed 2 bases, and the junction held 8 bases outside the gene matches. Per germline, CDR1 SGHRS and CDR2 YFSETQ. The DNA of the CDR3 is TGCGCCAGCAGCCGCCGGGAGGGGGGGCCTGGGGCCAACGTCCTGACTTTC. It is translated as CASSRREGGPGANVLTF.

V gene TRBV6-5 combines with J gene TRBJ1-4; the D gene is possibly TRBD1 (6 bases). Germline V gene data show CDR1 as MNHEY and CDR2 as SVGAGI. The CDR3 sequence is 12 residues long. Trimming took off 5 bases at V and 7 bases at J, with 8 bases between the two ends. Here the CDR3 reads CASSPRGEKLFF. In DNA, the CDR3 is TGTGCCAGCAGTCCCAGGGGTGAAAAACTGTTTTTT.

The V call is TRBV18, the J call TRBJ2-5, with 7 bases lining up with TRBD1. With 6 bases clipped from V and 2 bases from J, the junction kept 3 bases outside the gene matches. The CDR3 is 13 amino acids. In germline, CDR1 is KGHSH, CDR2 LQKENI. The chain's CDR3 is CASSPRGQETQYF. DNA for the CDR3: TGTGCCAGCTCCCCCAGGGGGCAAGAGACCCAGTACTTC. The full variable domain, completed using reference TRBV18 and TRBJ2-5, is NAGVMQNPRHLVRRRGQEARLRCSPMKGHSHVYWYRQLPEEGLKFMVYLQKENIIDESGMPKERFSAEFPKEGPSILRIQQVVRGDSAAYFCASSPRGQETQYFGPGTRLLVL.

The chain uses TRBV25-1 and TRBJ1-2, with D possibly TRBD1 on 6 matching bases. The CDR3 spans 14 residues. V was pared by 6 bases and J by 0 bases, with 11 bases between. The V gene's germline CDR1 is MGHDK and CDR2 SYGVNS. DNA for the CDR3: TGTGCCAGCAGGGGGGCAGGGGCTAACTATGGCTACACCTTC. Amino acid sequence: CASRGAGANYGYTF.

The chain links TRBV2 to TRBJ2-3; 8 bases map to TRBD1. V lost 6 bases, J lost 1 base, and 3 bases stayed unmatched. The length of the CDR3 is 14 residues. Looked up from germline, CDR1 is SNHLY and CDR2 is FYNNEI. The CDR3 nucleotides read TGTGCCAGCAGGTCGACAGGGGGCACAGATACGCAGTATTTT. This gives the protein CASRSTGGTDTQYF.

This rearrangement joins TRBV29-1 to TRBJ2-7; 10 nucleotides align to TRBD1. The CDR3 is 13 amino acids. Germline CDR1 is SQVTM and CDR2 is ANQGSEA. V trimming: 7 bases; J trimming: 7 bases; junction bases outside the gene matches: 10. CDR3 residues: CSASGTGVGEQYF. The CDR3 nucleotides read TGCAGCGCCTCCGGGACAGGGGTAGGGGAGCAGTACTTC.

The chain links TRBV6-1 to TRBJ2-2; 8 bases align to TRBD1. Germline V CDR1 and CDR2: MNHNS, SASEGT. V lost 1 base and J lost 4; bases outside the gene matches: 8. The CDR3 extends over 17 amino acids. The CDR3 sequence is CASSEVAGGVSTGELFF. For the CDR3, the DNA is TGTGCCAGCAGTGAAGTGGCAGGGGGCGTTAGCACCGGGGAGCTGTTTTTT.

The V and J genes are TRBV19 and TRBJ2-5, with a tentative D call TRBD1 (7 bases). The germline gives CDR1 LNHDA, CDR2 SQIVND (reference sequence). The CDR3 runs to 15 residues. Trimming took 10 bases from V and 5 from J, leaving 23 bases between them. In DNA form, the CDR3 reads TGTGCCACCCGAAGGGCCAGGGGGGTGGAGGAGACCCAGTACTTC. It is translated as CATRRARGVEETQYF.

This chain joins TRBV27 and TRBJ2-7; 7 nucleotides line up with TRBD1. CDR3 size: 13 residues. Germline V CDR1 and CDR2: MNHEY, SMNVEV (reference sequence). The trim removed 5 bases at V and 6 bases at J, leaving 7 bases unmatched. CDR3 loop: CASSRQGTGEQYF. In DNA, the CDR3 is TGTGCCAGCAGTAGACAGGGAACGGGCGAGCAGTACTTC.

J is TRBJ1-2 and V is TRBV21-1; the table calls TRBD1, which could not be checked here. TRBV21-1 is noted as a pseudogene. The CDR3 runs to 17 residues. The CDR3 here is CASTDIRPGQVVSGYTF. The CDR3 bases are TGTGCCAGTACTGACATTCGACCGGGACAGGTGGTCTCAGGCTACACCTTC.

The chain employs TRBV6-4 and TRBJ1-2; D is unclear. Per germline, CDR1 MRHNA and CDR2 SNTAGT. The V end lost 0 bases, the J end lost 4 bases, and 12 bases lay between the germline ends. This CDR3 has 15 amino acids. The CDR3 sequence: CASSDSSGASYGYTF. The CDR3 DNA follows: TGTGCCAGCAGTGACTCGAGCGGCGCCTCCTATGGCTACACCTTC.

V usage is TRBV6-5 and J usage is TRBJ1-1, with D possibly being TRBD1 (5 bases). V lost 2 bases to trimming and J lost 6 bases, with 16 bases between them. The CDR3 loop spans 15 amino acids. CDR1 is MNHEY, CDR2 SVGAGI, per germline. The CDR3 bases are TGTGCCAGCAGTTACGCTTCAGGGTTGGGGCCTGAAGCTTTCTTT. This sequence encodes CASSYASGLGPEAFF.

The gene calls are TRBV7-9 and TRBJ1-1; D is unclear. The CDR3 spans 14 residues. Germline lookup yields CDR1 SEHNR and CDR2 FQNEAQ (reference sequence). V lost 5 bases and J lost 1, with 11 bases in between. The CDR3 sequence: CASSPGDWNTEAFF. DNA of the CDR3: TGTGCCAGCAGCCCCGGGGATTGGAACACTGAAGCTTTCTTT.

V is TRBV19 and J is TRBJ1-5; a possible D gene is TRBD1 (5 bases). This CDR3 comprises 14 residues. The germline V gene has CDR1 LNHDA and CDR2 SQIVND (reference sequence). Trimming pared 6 bases from V and 2 bases from J, leaving 11 bases between. CDR3 amino acids: CASSRESGNQPQHF. CDR3 in DNA: TGTGCCAGTAGCAGGGAAAGTGGCAATCAGCCCCAGCATTTT. The whole variable domain, filled in from reference TRBV19 and TRBJ1-5, reads DGGITQSPKYLFRKEGQNVTLSCEQNLNHDAMYWYRQDPGQGLRLIYYSQIVNDFQKGDIAEGYSVSREKKESFPLTVTSAQKNPTAFYLCASSRESGNQPQHFGDGTRLSIL.

The chain couples TRBV5-1 to TRBJ2-3; 9 bases line up with TRBD2. Germline CDR1 is SGHRS and CDR2 is YFSETQ. J was trimmed by 5 bases and V by 0 bases; bases with no gene match: 7. This CDR3 is 16 amino acids long. In DNA, the CDR3 is TGCGCCAGCAGCTTGGTTGCGGGAGGGCCCGGAGATACGCAGTATTTT. This translates into CASSLVAGGPGDTQYF.